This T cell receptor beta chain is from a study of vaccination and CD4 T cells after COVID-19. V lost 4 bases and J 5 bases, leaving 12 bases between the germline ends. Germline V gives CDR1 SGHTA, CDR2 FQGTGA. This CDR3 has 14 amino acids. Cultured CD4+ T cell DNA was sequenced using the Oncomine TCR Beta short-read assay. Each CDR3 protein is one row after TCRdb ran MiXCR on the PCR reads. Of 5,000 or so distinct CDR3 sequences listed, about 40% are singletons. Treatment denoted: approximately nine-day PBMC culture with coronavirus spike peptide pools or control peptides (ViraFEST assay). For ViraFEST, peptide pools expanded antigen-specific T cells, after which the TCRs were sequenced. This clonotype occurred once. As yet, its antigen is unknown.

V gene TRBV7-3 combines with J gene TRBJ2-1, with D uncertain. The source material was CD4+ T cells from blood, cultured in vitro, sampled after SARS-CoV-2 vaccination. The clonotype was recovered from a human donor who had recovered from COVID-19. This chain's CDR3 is CASSSPGRDNEQFF. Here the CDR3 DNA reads TGTGCCAGCAGCTCCCCTGGAAGGGACAATGAGCAGTTCTTC.